Shown below are 20 T cell receptor beta chains from a single sample sequenced in a study of T cell responses to AZD1222 COVID-19 vaccine. Produced via immunoSEQ multiplex PCR; TCRdb's table is partial and in-frame only. The sample includes 130,000 or so clones, 80% to 90% of them seen just once. The sequencing here drew on peripheral blood, taken on day 0 of AZD1222 vaccination. These receptors were obtained from an adult in good health.

The chain couples TRBV13 to TRBJ1-1, with D unresolved. CDR3 length equals 14 residues. Trimming pared 5 bases from V and 7 bases from J, leaving 17 bases between. Germline values: CDR1 PRHDT, CDR2 FYEKMQ (reference sequence). The CDR3 sequence is CASSPGRAWGEAFF. In nucleotides, the CDR3 is TGTGCCAGCAGCCCAGGAAGAGCGTGGGGTGAAGCTTTCTTT.

The chain combines TRBV5-1 with TRBJ2-6, with a weak D call TRBD1 (6 bases). CDR3 length: 17 amino acids. V lost 3 bases, J lost 0 bases, and 13 bases lay in between. Germline-derived CDR1 and CDR2 are SGHRS and YFSETQ. The CDR3 loop reads CASSSQGTGSGANVLTF. The CDR3 DNA reads as TGCGCCAGCAGCTCCCAGGGGACCGGCTCTGGGGCCAACGTCCTGACTTTC.

This chain links TRBV11-2 with TRBJ2-4; D perhaps matches TRBD1 (5 bases). V lost 2 bases, J lost 5 bases, and 10 bases lay in between. CDR3 length: 14 amino acids. The germline V gene encodes CDR1 SGHAT and CDR2 FQNNGV. CDR3 in amino acids: CASSLIQAQNIQYF. DNA for the CDR3: TGTGCCAGCAGCTTAATACAGGCCCAAAACATTCAGTACTTC. The entire variable domain, with the rest obtained from reference TRBV11-2 and TRBJ2-4, is as follows: EAGVAQSPRYKIIEKRQSVAFWCNPISGHATLYWYQQILGQGPKLLIQFQNNGVVDDSQLPKDRFSAERLKGVDSTLKIQPAKLEDSAVYLCASSLIQAQNIQYFGAGTRLSVL.

The chain combines TRBV4-2 with TRBJ1-4; D remains unclear. The CDR3 is 14 amino acids. Per germline, CDR1 LGHNA and CDR2 YNFKEQ. Deletions cut 3 bases from V and 4 bases from J, with 9 bases between. The CDR3 protein is CASSQIVINEKLFF. CDR3 sequence (DNA): TGTGCCAGCAGCCAGATAGTCATTAATGAAAAACTGTTTTTT.

This chain joins TRBV15 and TRBJ1-4; TRBD1 might be the D (6 bases). V shed 4 bases and J shed 0 bases, with 12 bases lying between them. The germline CDR1 and CDR2 sequences are LNHNV and YYDKDF (reference sequence). The CDR3 extends over 16 amino acids. Here the CDR3 reads CATSTLRTATNEKLFF. CDR3 DNA: TGTGCCACCAGCACTTTAAGGACAGCAACTAATGAAAAACTGTTTTTT.

The V gene is TRBV9, the J gene TRBJ2-1, with 9 bases aligning to TRBD1. V was pared by 0 bases and J by 8 bases, with 3 bases of the junction left unmatched. The CDR3 consists of 14 residues. Looked up from germline, CDR1 is SGDLS and CDR2 is YYNGEE. The CDR3 sequence: CASSVGQGDDEQFF. CDR3 coding DNA: TGTGCCAGCAGCGTAGGACAGGGGGACGATGAGCAGTTCTTC.

DNA for the CDR3: TGTGCCAGCAGTGAAGCAGGACAGGGGTGGACTGAAGCTTTCTTT. Amino acid sequence: CASSEAGQGWTEAFF. The chain couples TRBV6-1 to TRBJ1-1; 9 positions agree with TRBD1. V lost 0 bases, J lost 5 bases, and 4 bases stayed unmatched. CDR1 is MNHNS and CDR2 is SASEGT in the germline V gene. This CDR3 has 15 amino acids.

The chain is built from TRBV7-9 and TRBJ1-5; 8 bases map to TRBD1. V lost 5 bases, J lost 0 bases, and 3 bases stayed unmatched. This CDR3 has 15 residues. In germline, CDR1 is SEHNR, CDR2 FQNEAQ (reference sequence). The CDR3 coding sequence is TGTGCCAGCAGCCCTACAGGGGGTAGCAATCAGCCCCAGCATTTT. Encoded protein: CASSPTGGSNQPQHF.

DNA for the CDR3: TGTGCCAGCAGCTCAGTTTCGATCGGGGGTGAGCAGTTCTTC. This sequence encodes CASSSVSIGGEQFF. The chain couples TRBV7-2 to TRBJ2-1; tentative D call: TRBD2 (6 bases). Trimming cost V 4 bases and J 9 bases, with 16 bases left between them. Germline V gene sequence: CDR1 SGHTA, CDR2 FQGNSA. The CDR3 is 14 amino acids.

The CDR3 bases are TGTGCCAGCAGCAGACAGACCAGGCTAGGAGAGACCCAGTACTTC. Encoded protein: CASSRQTRLGETQYF. V usage is TRBV9 and J usage is TRBJ2-5; tentatively, D is TRBD1 (5 bases). Trimming stripped 4 bases from V and 4 bases from J, with 17 bases between. The CDR3 extends over 15 amino acids. Germline V gene sequence: CDR1 SGDLS, CDR2 YYNGEE.

V usage is TRBV7-3 and J usage is TRBJ1-2, with D hard to call. In germline, CDR1 is SGHTA, CDR2 FQGTGA. CDR3 size: 13 residues. V was pared by 2 bases and J by 2 bases, with 6 bases between. This CDR3 reads CASSLSQNYGYTF. The CDR3 DNA is TGTGCCAGCAGCTTATCACAGAACTATGGCTACACCTTC.

DNA of the CDR3: TGTGCCAGCAGCCCGGATAGCAATCAGCCCCAGCATTTT. This translates into CASSPDSNQPQHF. The genes are TRBV7-2 and TRBJ1-5; no reliable D call. Deletions cut 5 bases from V and 0 bases from J, with 5 bases between. Germline V CDR1 and CDR2: SGHTA, FQGNSA. The CDR3 covers 13 residues.

The chain links TRBV10-3 to TRBJ2-2, with 13 positions matching TRBD2. CDR3 length equals 18 residues. The germline gives CDR1 ENHRY, CDR2 SYGVKD. The ends lost 6 bases at V and 6 bases at J; junction bases unmatched: 13. The CDR3 is CAISDLKLAGGPAGELFF. CDR3 in DNA: TGTGCCATCAGCGACTTAAAACTAGCGGGGGGGCCCGCCGGGGAGCTGTTTTTT.

The chain employs TRBV12-5 and TRBJ1-1; D not resolved. Germline V gene sequence: CDR1 LGHNT, CDR2 FRNRAP. The CDR3 is 13 residues long. With 8 bases removed from V and 7 bases from J, the gap between germline ends came to 17 bases. The DNA for the CDR3 is TGTGCTAGTCGGTTAATCGATACTAGTGAAGCTTTCTTT. Its protein is CASRLIDTSEAFF.

The chain carries TRBV2 and TRBJ2-7, with 15 bases fitting TRBD2. Trimming cost V 5 bases and J 0 bases; bases outside gene matches: 2. From germline, CDR1 is SNHLY and CDR2 FYNNEI. CDR3 length: 16 amino acids. This chain's CDR3 is CASSPGLAGGSYEQYF. The CDR3 DNA reads TGTGCCAGCAGTCCGGGACTAGCGGGGGGCTCCTACGAGCAGTACTTC.

The chain employs TRBV4-3 and TRBJ1-6; 7 bases are shared with TRBD1. V lost 0 bases to trimming and J lost 7 bases; unmatched junction nucleotides: 9. This CDR3 is 17 amino acids long. The germline V gene encodes CDR1 LGHNA and CDR2 YSLEER. The chain's CDR3 is CASSQDEAGTVNSPLHF. The CDR3 bases are TGCGCCAGCAGCCAAGATGAGGCCGGGACAGTGAATTCACCCCTCCACTTT.

The chain combines TRBV18 with TRBJ2-1; 8 nucleotides match TRBD1. V gave up 2 bases and J gave up 2 bases; unmatched junction bases: 8. The germline gives CDR1 KGHSH, CDR2 LQKENI. The CDR3 is 17 amino acids. DNA of the CDR3: TGTGCCAGCTCACCATTAGGACAGGGTAAGGCCTACAATGAGCAGTTCTTC. This encodes CASSPLGQGKAYNEQFF.

This clone was seen just once. The chain joins TRBV2 to TRBJ2-1, with a tentative D call TRBD2 (6 bases). CDR3 length: 15 amino acids. V was trimmed by 3 bases and J by 2 bases, leaving 11 bases between them. In germline, CDR1 is SNHLY, CDR2 FYNNEI. CDR3 DNA: TGTGCCAGCAGTGAGGGGGGAATGCCCTACAATGAGCAGTTCTTC. Translation: CASSEGGMPYNEQFF.

The V call is TRBV9, the J call TRBJ1-3; D possibly corresponds to TRBD1 (5 bases). Trimming pared 3 bases from V and 2 bases from J, leaving 15 bases between. Germline assignment: CDR1 SGDLS and CDR2 YYNGEE. CDR3 length equals 16 residues. The CDR3 protein is CASSALAGPAGNTIYF. The CDR3 coding sequence is TGTGCCAGCAGCGCCTTAGCAGGGCCGGCTGGAAACACCATATATTTT.

V usage is TRBV9 and J usage is TRBJ1-1, with TRBD1 matching 7 bases. The germline V gene has CDR1 SGDLS and CDR2 YYNGEE. This CDR3 is built from 14 residues. V was clipped by 4 bases and J by 4 bases; unmatched bases: 7. This chain's CDR3 is CASSPRQGATEAFF. In nucleotides, the CDR3 is TGTGCCAGCAGCCCCCGACAGGGTGCCACTGAAGCTTTCTTT.